This T cell receptor (beta chain) was identified in a study of cytomegalovirus exposure and HLA in healthy donors. Overall study findings and caveats: Available immune exposure information was restricted to CMV serostatus only.

The PCR ran on 60 Vbeta and 13 Jbeta primers. TCRdb's copy holds only in-frame clones and misses some; the assay was immunoSEQ multiplex PCR. The table lists 210,000 or so clones, approximately 80% of them singletons, with about 0.22% in the top ten. This clone was recorded at least ten times. The target antigen is unknown. Deletions cut 5 bases from V and 1 base from J, with 9 bases between. CDR3 size: 15 residues. CDR1 SEHNR and CDR2 FQNEAQ come from the germline V gene (reference sequence). The receptor was derived from a girl aged 2 to 10 in good health and CMV-seronegative. The sample was PBMCs. J is TRBJ2-6 and V is TRBV7-9, with D unresolved. The CDR3 region is CASSVTESGANVLTF. For the CDR3, the DNA is TGTGCCAGCAGCGTTACTGAATCTGGGGCCAACGTCCTGACTTTC. The full variable domain, with the rest looked up from reference TRBV7-9 and TRBJ2-6, is DTGVSQNPRHKITKRGQNVTFRCDPISEHNRLYWYRQTLGQGPEFLTYFQNEAQLEKSRLLSDRFSAERPKGSFSTLEIQRTEQGDSAMYLCASSVTESGANVLTFGAGSRLTVL.